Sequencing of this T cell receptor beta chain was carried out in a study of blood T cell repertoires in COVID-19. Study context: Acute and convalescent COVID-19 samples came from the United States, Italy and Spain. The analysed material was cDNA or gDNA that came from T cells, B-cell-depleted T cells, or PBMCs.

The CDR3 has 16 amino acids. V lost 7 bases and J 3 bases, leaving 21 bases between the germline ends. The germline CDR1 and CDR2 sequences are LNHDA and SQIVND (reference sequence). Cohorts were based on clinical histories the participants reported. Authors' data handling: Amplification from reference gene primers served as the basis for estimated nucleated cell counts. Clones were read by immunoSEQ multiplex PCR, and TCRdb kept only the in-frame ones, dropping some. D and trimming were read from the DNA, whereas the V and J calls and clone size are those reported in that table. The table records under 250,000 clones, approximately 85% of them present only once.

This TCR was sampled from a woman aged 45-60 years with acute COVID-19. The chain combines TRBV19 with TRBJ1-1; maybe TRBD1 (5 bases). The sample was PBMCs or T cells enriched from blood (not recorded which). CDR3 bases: TGTGCCAGTAAGGACTTTTCGGGGGAAGGGTACACTGAAGCTTTCTTT. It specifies CASKDFSGEGYTEAFF.